This TCR beta chain was identified during a study of cytomegalovirus exposure and HLA in healthy donors listed by TCRdb under 2017. With respect to the entire study: An earlier analysis of roughly 500 of the donors reported approximately 290 Gb of sequence data and approximately 110 million unique TCR beta sequences from 150 million to 200 million T cells. Roughly 320 gigabases of sequencing data and around 80 million unique TCR sequences made up an early release that covered 500 to 700 HLA-typed donors. Of the approximately 400 genotyped donors, roughly 80% fell in the genetic ancestry cluster associated with self-reported Caucasian donors. The aim of the study was to test whether cataloging public T cell receptors could identify signatures of past pathogen exposure. Using immunosequencing, the study profiled T cell repertoires from 666 subjects and related those repertoires to cytomegalovirus serostatus. Besides the first cohort of around 700 subjects, a separate validation cohort made up of over 100 different subjects was used. To predict cytomegalovirus infection status, the study combined high-throughput TCR immunosequencing, statistical association of individual TCRs with disease status, and machine learning. A later analysis re-examined previously published TCR beta repertoires from roughly 720 donors and added high-resolution HLA genotyping to investigate patterns of TCR occurrence. Rather than using new phenotypic data, the later analysis identified candidate immune exposures from TCR beta sequences and from how often those sequences occurred across donors. To decide whether each TCR beta V gene segment behaved as functional or pseudogenic, an earlier analysis of fewer than 750 of the donors relied on high-throughput TCR beta sequencing. Donor age, sex, ethnicity and CMV serostatus were compiled alongside the repertoire data. In a later genetic analysis, genome-wide SNP genotypes for about three fifths of the roughly 670 donors were used, and that subset was treated as a discovery cohort. Every repertoire in the discovery cohort had been generated on one and the same sequencing platform. HLA typing covered class I and class II loci at four-digit resolution. Typing coverage differed by locus: A, B, C, DRB1 and DQB1 were typed in about 620-640 donors, DQA1 in 522, DPA1 in over 600, and DPB1 in 450 to 490. Because of strong linkage in the cohort, four to six DR-DQ haplotypes were treated as single units for association and clustering. Among around 400 genotyped donors of the cohort, an average of 235,054 unique TCR beta nucleotide sequences were sequenced per donor, approximately 20% of them non-productive. Results and caveats for the whole study, not just this receptor: In the study, 164 TCR beta chains were listed as associated with cytomegalovirus. The classifier was reported to diagnose cytomegalovirus status with high specificity and sensitivity in both the original cohort and the validation cohort. In a later analysis, around 15,000 TCR beta sequences were associated with specific HLA alleles at a false discovery rate of 0.05. V-gene and J-gene trimming of TCR beta chains was associated with a missense DCLRE1C variant in a later genetic analysis, and the association was replicated in an independent cohort. An earlier analysis of approximately 570 of the donors showed that most TCR beta V segments appeared in productive rearrangements either about 87% or about 30% of the time, which broadly matched IMGT annotations. Roughly uniform sequencing depth across donors was assumed in presence/absence analyses, although this assumption may not hold. The 87-base-pair reads could not distinguish some IMGT-functional V segments, including TRBV6-2 and TRBV6-3, so those segments were excluded. Because HLA typing was unavailable for some donors at each locus, only the typed subset was used in association tests. In vitro tests confirmed that three of the cytomegalovirus-associated TCR beta chains recognize cytomegalovirus antigens. In a later analysis, TCR association rates were found to vary across HLA loci, with the most associated TCRs seen for DRB1 alleles and the fewest for HLA-C alleles. Because counts were too low, approximately 15 rarely observed V segments, including chromosome 9 orphons, were excluded from the earlier analysis of around 590 of the donors. According to a later genetic analysis, donors in an Asian-associated ancestry cluster had fewer N-insertions in productive TCRs than the approximately 650-donor mean. The only immune exposure information available for the cohort was CMV serostatus. Linkage disequilibrium might explain the correlated functional status among segregating V segments, but an unknown experimental factor could not be ruled out. Only TCR beta chains were sequenced in this cohort, and the absence of alpha or paired-chain data limited detectable features. Compared with equally common non-associated chains, HLA-associated TCR beta chains in a later analysis were more clonally expanded and had lower generation probabilities. According to a later analysis, most CMV-associated TCR beta chains appeared to be HLA-restricted, and the HLA associations seemed to be driven largely by CMV exposure. When HLA alleles, especially DR and DQ, strongly co-occurred, attributing TCR associations to individual alleles was difficult. The authors suggested that the approach could potentially be generalized to other disease states and immunological phenotypes. The sequencing pipeline was judged likely to have produced a cluster of highly shared sequence variants as a technical artifact. A further reported finding was that TCR beta sequences accurately predicted the HLA-A and HLA-B alleles for most subjects in the first cohort. While some public TCRs were present in many individuals, most TCR sequences turned up only very rarely across donors. In a later analysis, several top co-occurrence clusters were reported to appear linked to parvovirus B19, influenza, CMV and Epstein-Barr virus.

Concerning this clone: Its antigen target is currently unknown. The record has no base qualities; no much larger clone is one base away.

The library was obtained by the immunoSEQ multiplex PCR assay. The multiplex PCR relied on a mix of 60 forward primers for TCR Vbeta segments and 13 reverse primers for TCR Jbeta segments. Amplification of the CDR3 region of rearranged TCR beta genes was performed with a multiplex PCR assay on genomic DNA. The Illumina HiSeq System was used to sequence the amplified TCR beta libraries as 87-base-pair reads. The published analysis was carried out like this. In a later analysis, around 80 million unique TCR beta chains were counted across the roughly 610 repertoires, and some 10 million of these chains were shared by at least two donors. Raw reads were error-corrected and collapsed into unique sequences by a nearest-neighbor algorithm in which closely related sequences were merged to remove PCR and sequencing errors. V, D and J gene segments were assigned by aligning CDR3 sequences to IMGT reference sequences. Each retained sequence needed at least a six-nucleotide match to both a V gene segment and a J gene segment. A rearrangement counted as productive if the CDR3 had no stop codons and remained in frame with V and J, and every other rearrangement counted as non-productive. CDR3 was defined by IMGT convention, running from the second conserved V-encoded cysteine to the conserved J-encoded phenylalanine. The earlier analysis of roughly 590 of the donors excluded any sequence lacking an unambiguous match to a single V gene segment. In an earlier analysis of around 590 of the donors, a V segment was called functional when productive rearrangements were above 56.7%, and segregating when the standard deviation between donors exceeded 5%. A statistical classification framework was developed to diagnose cytomegalovirus status using the catalog of TCR beta chain sequences. A later analysis assigned V and J genes by comparing TCR nucleotide sequences with IMGT/GENE-DB human TR gene sequences. In a later analysis, CDR3 sequences and most-parsimonious VDJ recombination scenarios were assigned using the TCRdist pipeline. A later analysis defined each TCR beta chain by its CDR3 amino acid sequence plus V-gene family, and excluded reads lacking a unique V-gene family. A later analysis removed 592 highly shared, low-generation-probability nucleotide sequences to deal with suspected cross-contamination and a sequencing artifact. For each public chain, a later analysis derived a clonal expansion index from normalized ranks of inferred template counts within each repertoire. Generation probabilities in a later analysis came from a VDJ recombination model fitted to out-of-frame rearrangements, and those results were checked against IGoR. In a later analysis, TCR-TCR, TCR-HLA and TCR-CMV co-occurrence was scored with hypergeometric tests, and a repertoire-size bias correction was applied to TCR pairs. In a later analysis, false discovery rates were estimated by permuting HLA or CMV assignments 20 times. In a later analysis, co-occurring TCRs were grouped using DBSCAN, and TCRdist sequence similarity was added for clustering within HLA-allele-positive subsets. Repertoires with fewer than 30,000 or more than 120,000 public chains, plus five repertoires with anomalous nucleotide sharing, were excluded from co-occurrence clustering. TCRdb holds this immuneACCESS table with in-frame rearrangements only. Some clones are missing; in checked studies, unresolved V genes explain under half, and the rest has no known cause. That table supplies the V and J calls and clone size; D and trimming were determined from the DNA. The sample records 84,000 or so clones, roughly 79% of which are singletons. The leading ten clones occupy about 1.4% of the sample.

In total, roughly 670 healthy bone marrow donors made up the cohort. All cohort members were sampled while nominally healthy, although unrecorded immune exposures were likely present. The donor was CMV seronegative and was included in the group of approximately 350 seronegative cohort members. A peripheral blood sample was provided by each donor, and peripheral blood mononuclear cells were used for TCR beta sequencing. Genomic DNA extraction from the blood cell samples was performed with the Qiagen DNeasy Blood Extraction Kit. The germline V gene yields MDHEN for CDR1 and SYDVKM for CDR2. Trimming at the junction amounts to 3 bases on V and 4 bases on J, and the germline ends lie 6 bases apart. Taken from cysteine to phenylalanine, the CDR3 has 12 residues. Only the CDR3 region is kept as DNA, spanning 36 bases read in frame from base 1.

Here the chain combines TRBV28 and TRBJ1-1, with the D gene not clear enough to name. The TCR originated in a male donor in good health and CMV-seronegative. Sequenced input: PBMCs. The sequence in DNA is TGTGCCAGCAGTTTTCAGTCCACTGAAGCTTTCTTT. It encodes CASSFQSTEAFF.